The 26 T cell receptor beta chains below come from one sample, sequenced in a study of blood T cell repertoires in COVID-19. Sequenced by immunoSEQ multiplex PCR; TCRdb stores in-frame clones only, minus some. The sample consists of about 490,000 clones, approximately 83% of them appearing once. The source material was peripheral blood. The receptors here all came from a human donor in a cohort sampled during active COVID-19.

The J gene is TRBJ2-1, the V gene TRBV10-2; the match to TRBD1 covers 11 bases. The CDR3 length is 14 residues. The germline gives CDR1 WSHSY, CDR2 SAAADI. Losses at the gene ends were 6 bases for V and 2 bases for J; bases not matched to a gene: 0. CDR3 protein: CASRGQGAYNEQFF. CDR3 bases: TGCGCCAGCAGGGGACAGGGGGCCTACAATGAGCAGTTCTTC.

The CDR3 DNA follows: TGTGCCAGCAGTCATCTACGACAGGGGCTTGGTTTCACTGAAGCTTTCTTT. It is translated as CASSHLRQGLGFTEAFF. This chain links TRBV27 with TRBJ1-1; 8 bases fit TRBD1. Looked up from germline, CDR1 is MNHEY and CDR2 is SMNVEV (reference sequence). This CDR3 comprises 17 residues. Germline trimming cut 5 bases from V and 4 bases from J; bases unmatched to any gene: 15.

The J gene is TRBJ1-1, the V gene TRBV5-6, with a weak D call TRBD1 (6 bases). V lost 2 bases, J lost 1 base, and 12 bases lay in between. CDR1 and CDR2 from the germline V gene are SGHDT and YYEEEE. This CDR3 has 15 residues. The CDR3 reads CASSFLQGSNTEAFF. The CDR3 region has the DNA TGTGCCAGCAGCTTTTTACAGGGTTCGAACACTGAAGCTTTCTTT.

A few counts support this clone. The chain uses TRBV7-9 and TRBJ1-6; 9 bases map to TRBD1. The trim removed 0 bases at V and 10 bases at J, leaving 7 bases unmatched. Germline CDR1 reads SEHNR; CDR2 reads FQNEAQ (reference sequence). The CDR3 is 16 residues long. The CDR3 protein is CASSLAETGGYSPLHF. CDR3 nucleotides: TGTGCCAGCAGCTTAGCCGAGACAGGGGGTTACTCACCCCTCCACTTT.

The chain recombines TRBV10-2 with TRBJ2-7; 11 bases fit TRBD2. J was trimmed by 3 bases and V by 9 bases; bases with no gene match: 7. The length of the CDR3 is 14 residues. The germline V gene encodes CDR1 WSHSY and CDR2 SAAADI. The CDR3 spells CASSTSGSGYEQYF. In nucleotides, the CDR3 is TGCGCCAGTTCCACTAGCGGGAGCGGCTACGAGCAGTACTTC.

The chain couples TRBV5-4 to TRBJ1-6, with 9 bases matching TRBD1. Germline CDR1 and CDR2: SGHNT and YYREEE (reference sequence). The CDR3 is 15 amino acids. V dropped 3 bases and J dropped 8; count of bases not matched to a gene: 6. In DNA form, the CDR3 reads TGTGCCAGCAGCTCCGTCACAGGGGGCCATTCACCCCTCCACTTT. This sequence encodes CASSSVTGGHSPLHF.

This clone was picked up one time. The chain carries TRBV7-9 and TRBJ1-4, with D possibly matching TRBD1 (5 bases). CDR3 length: 15 amino acids. Trimming removed 5 bases at V and 5 bases at J, with 15 bases between. The V gene's germline CDR1 is SEHNR and CDR2 FQNEAQ (reference sequence). The CDR3 sequence is CASSLQGGANEKLFF. For the CDR3, the DNA is TGTGCCAGCAGCCTTCAGGGAGGGGCAAATGAAAAACTGTTTTTT.

This rearrangement joins TRBV28 to TRBJ2-7; TRBD1 agrees at 7 bases. Germline-derived CDR1 and CDR2 are MDHEN and SYDVKM. V gave up 8 bases and J gave up 2 bases; unmatched junction bases: 6. The CDR3 totals 13 residues. This CDR3 reads CASLNRGPYEQYF. The CDR3 DNA reads TGTGCCAGCCTAAACAGGGGCCCCTACGAGCAGTACTTC. Filled out from reference TRBV28 and TRBJ2-7, the complete variable domain reads DVKVTQSSRYLVKRTGEKVFLECVQDMDHENMFWYRQDPGLGLRLIYFSYDVKMKEKGDIPEGYSVSREKKERFSLILESASTNQTSMYLCASLNRGPYEQYFGPGTRLTVT.

As to this clone: Other DNA sequences in this specimen translate into the identical CDR3. This chain's CDR3 is CASSIQGANYGYTF. The CDR3 bases are TGTGCCAGTAGTATCCAGGGGGCTAACTATGGCTACACCTTC. The V and J genes are TRBV19 and TRBJ1-2; TRBD1 matches 7 bases. This CDR3 is 14 amino acids long. Germline V lookup: CDR1 LNHDA, CDR2 SQIVND (reference sequence). The trim removed 3 bases at V and 0 bases at J, leaving 1 base unmatched.

The chain employs TRBV19 and TRBJ2-7; D might be TRBD2 (6 bases). Germline V gene lookup returns CDR1 LNHDA and CDR2 SQIVND (reference sequence). This CDR3 region has 13 residues. Trimming shortened V by 5 bases and J by 3 bases, and 11 bases separated the two germline ends. The CDR3 nucleotides read TGTGCCAGTAGTCGTAGCGGTAGCTACGAGCAGTACTTC. It encodes CASSRSGSYEQYF.

The genes are TRBV15 and TRBJ2-7; TRBD2 agrees at 7 bases. Germline CDR1 LNHNV, CDR2 YYDKDF (reference sequence). The CDR3 length is 15 residues. After removal of 0 bases from V and 3 bases from J, the junction contained 5 bases not matched to a gene. In DNA form, the CDR3 reads TGTGCCACCAGCAGAGATGCTAGCGGAGGCTACGAGCAGTACTTC. Its protein is CATSRDASGGYEQYF.

The chain recombines TRBV7-2 with TRBJ2-7; possible D gene TRBD1, 6 bases. Trimming shortened V by 5 bases and J by 0 bases, and 11 bases separated the two germline ends. The CDR3 totals 14 residues. Germline lookup yields CDR1 SGHTA and CDR2 FQGNSA. DNA of the CDR3: TGTGCCAGCAGCCCCGACAGGAGCTCCTACGAGCAGTACTTC. Residues: CASSPDRSSYEQYF.

This clone was counted once. The chain couples TRBV12-5 to TRBJ2-1; 9 nucleotides line up with TRBD1. The CDR3 is 17 residues long. The germline V gene encodes CDR1 LGHNT and CDR2 FRNRAP. V was clipped by 1 base and J by 6 bases; unmatched bases: 10. This CDR3 is CASGLATGTGSTNEQFF. As DNA, the CDR3 is TGTGCTAGTGGTTTGGCCACTGGGACAGGGTCCACCAATGAGCAGTTCTTC.

This clone was detected only once. V is TRBV7-2 and J is TRBJ1-1; D gene uncertain. This CDR3 has 14 residues. Germline CDR1 and CDR2: SGHTA and FQGNSA. V was shortened by 2 bases and J by 4 bases, with 11 bases between the two germline ends. Here the CDR3 DNA reads TGTGCCAGCAGCTTAATTCCGTTGGCCACTGAAGCTTTCTTT. Translating gives CASSLIPLATEAFF.

As to this clone: At the DNA level, this CDR3 is encoded by other sequences in the same sample as well. J is TRBJ1-2 and V is TRBV30; D is unresolved. V was clipped by 2 bases and J by 2 bases, with 3 bases between them. The CDR3 runs 11 residues. Germline values: CDR1 GTSNPN, CDR2 SVGIG (reference sequence). The CDR3 coding sequence is TGTGCCTGGAGTCTAAACTATGGCTACACCTTC. Translated, it gives CAWSLNYGYTF.

This clone has more than one count but fewer than ten. The gene calls are TRBV28 and TRBJ2-3; perhaps TRBD2 as D (6 bases). Looked up from germline, CDR1 is MDHEN and CDR2 is SYDVKM. CDR3 length equals 12 residues. V lost 10 bases and J lost 6, with 14 bases in between. The CDR3 spells CATGTVPDTQYF. The CDR3 DNA follows: TGTGCCACTGGGACTGTCCCGGATACGCAGTATTTT.

The sample holds one count of this clone. The chain is built from TRBV19 and TRBJ2-6; D might be TRBD1 (5 bases). Germline lookup yields CDR1 LNHDA and CDR2 SQIVND (reference sequence). The CDR3 runs 18 residues. V was trimmed by 3 bases and J by 4 bases, leaving 19 bases between them. CDR3 loop: CASSILPSRQSGANVLTF. DNA for the CDR3: TGTGCCAGTAGTATTCTCCCCAGTAGACAGTCGGGGGCCAACGTCCTGACTTTC. The full variable domain, completed using reference TRBV19 and TRBJ2-6, is DGGITQSPKYLFRKEGQNVTLSCEQNLNHDAMYWYRQDPGQGLRLIYYSQIVNDFQKGDIAEGYSVSREKKESFPLTVTSAQKNPTAFYLCASSILPSRQSGANVLTFGAGSRLTVL.

The V and J genes are TRBV30 and TRBJ2-5; 14 bases line up with TRBD2. Germline assignment: CDR1 GTSNPN and CDR2 SVGIG (reference sequence). With V trimmed by 2 bases and J by 2 bases, 4 bases remained unmatched. This CDR3 contains 16 residues. CDR3 nucleotides: TGTGCCTGGAGTCCCGGGACTAGCGGGAGACAAGAGACCCAGTACTTC. Amino acid sequence: CAWSPGTSGRQETQYF.

V usage is TRBV18 and J usage is TRBJ2-7; 10 bases map to TRBD2. Germline CDR1 reads KGHSH; CDR2 reads LQKENI. After removal of 3 bases from V and 5 bases from J, the junction contained 10 bases not matched to a gene. This CDR3 is 16 amino acids long. The CDR3 DNA reads TGTGCCAGCTCACCGAGCGGGAGGGCCCCGTTCCACGAGCAGTACTTC. Its translation is CASSPSGRAPFHEQYF.

This chain uses TRBV19 with TRBJ1-1; 8 bases are shared with TRBD1. Trimming took 7 bases from V and 4 from J; bases not matched to a gene: 8. Per the germline V gene, CDR1 is LNHDA and CDR2 is SQIVND (reference sequence). CDR3 length: 14 residues. CDR3: CASTMTGVGTEAFF. The CDR3 DNA reads as TGTGCCAGTACCATGACAGGGGTGGGCACTGAAGCTTTCTTT.

The chain couples TRBV18 to TRBJ1-4; TRBD1 is a possible D gene (5 bases). V lost 6 bases and J lost 4, with 9 bases in between. The germline V gene encodes CDR1 KGHSH and CDR2 LQKENI. CDR3 size: 13 residues. The CDR3 coding sequence is TGTGCCAGCTCCCTTCAGGGTAATGAAAAACTGTTTTTT. As protein: CASSLQGNEKLFF.

This rearrangement joins TRBV19 to TRBJ2-1; no reliable D call. V was cut by 6 bases and J by 8 bases, with 8 bases left in between. This CDR3 has 11 residues. CDR1 and CDR2 (germline): LNHDA, SQIVND (reference sequence). The CDR3 reads CASRRQYEQFF. For the CDR3, the DNA is TGTGCCAGTAGGCGGCAGTATGAGCAGTTCTTC.

The chain joins TRBV20-1 to TRBJ2-1, with D unresolved. The CDR3 is 11 residues long. CDR1 is DFQATT and CDR2 is SNEGSKA in the germline V gene (reference sequence). The V end was cut by 1 base, the J end by 6 bases, with 4 bases between. The CDR3 here is CSARGANEQFF. DNA of the CDR3: TGCAGTGCTAGAGGGGCCAATGAGCAGTTCTTC.

The chain uses TRBV27 and TRBJ2-7; the match to TRBD1 covers 9 bases. V was clipped by 5 bases and J by 2 bases; unmatched bases: 4. Germline V lookup: CDR1 MNHEY, CDR2 SMNVEV (reference sequence). The CDR3 covers 14 residues. CDR3 DNA sequence: TGTGCCAGCAGTCCCGACAGGGGGACCTACGAGCAGTACTTC. Amino acid sequence: CASSPDRGTYEQYF.

Of note for this clone: Other DNA sequences in this sample translate to the same CDR3. The chain uses TRBV19 and TRBJ1-2, with D maybe TRBD1 (5 bases). The CDR3 runs to 13 residues. The V end lost 3 bases, the J end lost 5 bases, and 10 bases lay between the germline ends. Per germline, CDR1 LNHDA and CDR2 SQIVND (reference sequence). Written as DNA, the CDR3 is TGTGCCAGTAGTATTGGCAGGGTATATGGCTACACCTTC. Its protein product is CASSIGRVYGYTF.

The chain couples TRBV9 to TRBJ2-1; 9 nucleotides match TRBD1. The CDR3 extends over 17 amino acids. Trimming removed 0 bases from V and 1 base from J; junction bases left unmatched: 5. Germline lookup yields CDR1 SGDLS and CDR2 YYNGEE. CDR3 DNA: TGTGCCAGCAGCGTAGCTAGGGACAGGGCTTCCTACAATGAGCAGTTCTTC. Encoded protein: CASSVARDRASYNEQFF.